The clone carrying this T cell receptor (beta chain) was observed a handful of times. Its antigen is undetermined. For the second PCR, which ran for about 7 to 11 cycles, a sample-barcoded 5' primer and a J-beta primer mix were used. TCRdb reprocessed the 5' RACE reads with MiXCR, giving one entry per CDR3 protein. Here the sample spans about 800,000 distinct CDR3 sequences, 55% to 70% being singletons. V gave up 2 bases and J gave up 0 bases, with 11 bases separating them. Looked up from germline, CDR1 is MNHEY and CDR2 is SMNVEV (reference sequence). This CDR3 is 16 amino acids long. A minimum of 7 million PBMCs was isolated per sample. The data are from a study of blood T cells in healthy people across ages. Whole-study results and caveats: From one million sequenced T cells, diversity estimates were lower bounds.

This receptor was obtained from a man aged 30 to 39 in good health. The chain carries TRBV27 and TRBJ2-1; maybe TRBD2 (5 bases). What was sequenced was blood. CDR3 coding DNA: TGTGCCAGCAGTTTAGGAGCGGAGAGCTCCTACAATGAGCAGTTCTTC. Translated, it gives CASSLGAESSYNEQFF.